The rows below give T cell receptor beta chains drawn from one sample of a study of molecular identifiers for immune sequencing clone quantification. A single record per CDR3 protein comes from TCRdb applying MiXCR to the PCR reads. There are about 10,000 distinct CDR3 sequences in the sample; 20% to 25% occur only once, and 1.5% lies in the top ten. Sequencing was performed on naive CD8+ T cells from blood, with Jurkat cell RNA spiked in. These receptors all stem from a human donor in good health. Some libraries in this study had Jurkat cell RNA spiked in. Both conserved end residues are part of each CDR3. The D gene is left open where the match is weak. Only part of the rows carry a size: once, few, many, or a class if the clone is expanded.

D,J,V,size,DNA,CDR3
-,TRBJ2-3,TRBV6-5,medium-sized,TGTGCCAGCGTGGATCAGGGGCAGACAGATACGCAGTATTTT,CASVDQGQTDTQYF
TRBD1,TRBJ1-5,TRBV19,-,TGTGCCAGTAGTCTACAGGGGGGACAGCCCCAGCATTTT,CASSLQGGQPQHF
TRBD1,TRBJ2-1,TRBV27,many,TGTGCCAGCAGTCCACTCCGGGACAGCGGCCTTGAGCAGTTCTTC,CASSPLRDSGLEQFF
-,TRBJ2-3,TRBV27,-,TGTGCCAGCAGGCGATCGGGGGTAAGGGGCACAGATACGCAGTATTTT,CASRRSGVRGTDTQYF
-,TRBJ2-7,TRBV20-1,many,TGCAGTGCTAGAGGCGGGCGGGACTACGAGCAGTACTTC,CSARGGRDYEQYF
TRBD1,TRBJ2-5,TRBV29-1,many,TGCAGCGTTGAAGGGACAGACAGGGCTCAAGAGACCCAGTACTTC,CSVEGTDRAQETQYF
TRBD1,TRBJ2-5,TRBV4-3,medium-sized,TGCGCCAGCAGCCAAGGGACAGGACCACAAGAGACCCAGTACTTC,CASSQGTGPQETQYF
-,TRBJ2-5,TRBV20-1,medium-sized,TGCAGTGCTAGGGGGCACTCGGGGGCGAAGCAAGAGACCCAGTACTTC,CSARGHSGAKQETQYF
-,TRBJ1-1,TRBV4-3,many,TGCGCCAGCAGCGACTCAAGGAACACTGAAGCTTTCTTT,CASSDSRNTEAFF
TRBD2,TRBJ2-7,TRBV7-2,-,TGTGCCAGCAAGGTTGAGCGGGGAGCCGAGCAGTACTTC,CASKVERGAEQYF
-,TRBJ1-1,TRBV12-5,few,TGTGCTAGTGGATGGGACACTGAAGCTTTCTTT,CASGWDTEAFF